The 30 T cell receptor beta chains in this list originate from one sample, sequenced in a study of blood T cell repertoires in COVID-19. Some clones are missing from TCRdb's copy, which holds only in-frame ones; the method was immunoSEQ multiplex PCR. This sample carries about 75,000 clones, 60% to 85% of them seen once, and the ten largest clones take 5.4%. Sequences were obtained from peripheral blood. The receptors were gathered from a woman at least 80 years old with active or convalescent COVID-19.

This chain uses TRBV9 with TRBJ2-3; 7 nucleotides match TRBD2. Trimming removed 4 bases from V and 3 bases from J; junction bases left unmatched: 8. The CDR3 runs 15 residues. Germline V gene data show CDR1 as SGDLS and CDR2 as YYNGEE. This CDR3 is CASSKGLVGTDTQYF. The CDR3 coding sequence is TGTGCCAGCAGCAAAGGACTAGTTGGAACAGATACGCAGTATTTT.

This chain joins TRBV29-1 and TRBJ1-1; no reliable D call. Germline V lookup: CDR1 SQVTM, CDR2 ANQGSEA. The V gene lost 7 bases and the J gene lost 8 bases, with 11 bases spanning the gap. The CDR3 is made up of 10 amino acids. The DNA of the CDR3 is TGCAGCGGGGAGGGTGGGGAAGCTTTCTTT. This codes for CSGEGGEAFF.

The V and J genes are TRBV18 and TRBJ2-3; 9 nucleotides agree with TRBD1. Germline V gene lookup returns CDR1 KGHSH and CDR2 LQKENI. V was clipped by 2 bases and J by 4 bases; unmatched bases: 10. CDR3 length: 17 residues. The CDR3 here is CASSPTNRGRDSDTQYF. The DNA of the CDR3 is TGTGCCAGCTCACCAACAAACAGGGGGCGCGATTCAGATACGCAGTATTTT.

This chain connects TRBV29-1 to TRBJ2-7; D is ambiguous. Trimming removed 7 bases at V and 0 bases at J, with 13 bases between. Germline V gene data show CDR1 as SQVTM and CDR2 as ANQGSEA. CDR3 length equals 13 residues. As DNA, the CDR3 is TGCAGCGCGGAGCAAGAGAGCTCCTACGAGCAGTACTTC. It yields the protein CSAEQESSYEQYF.

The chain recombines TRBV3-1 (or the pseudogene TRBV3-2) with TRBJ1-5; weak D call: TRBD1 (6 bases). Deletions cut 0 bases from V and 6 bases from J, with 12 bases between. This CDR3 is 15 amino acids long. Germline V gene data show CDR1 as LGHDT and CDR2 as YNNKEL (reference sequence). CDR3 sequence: CASSQDRGYSQPQHF. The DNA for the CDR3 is TGTGCCAGCAGCCAAGATAGGGGGTACAGTCAGCCCCAGCATTTT.

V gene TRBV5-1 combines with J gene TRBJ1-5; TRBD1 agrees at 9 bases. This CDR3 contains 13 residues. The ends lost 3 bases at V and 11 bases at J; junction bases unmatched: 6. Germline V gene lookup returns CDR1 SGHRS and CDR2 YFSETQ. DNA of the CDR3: TGCGCCAGCAGCTCCACAGGGGGCAAGGCCCAGCATTTT. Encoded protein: CASSSTGGKAQHF.

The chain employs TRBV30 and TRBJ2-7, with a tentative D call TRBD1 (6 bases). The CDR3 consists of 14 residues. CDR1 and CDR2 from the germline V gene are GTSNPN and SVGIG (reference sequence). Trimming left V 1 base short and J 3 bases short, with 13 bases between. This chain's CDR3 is CAWSAHREFYEQYF. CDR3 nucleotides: TGTGCCTGGAGTGCACACAGGGAGTTCTACGAGCAGTACTTC.

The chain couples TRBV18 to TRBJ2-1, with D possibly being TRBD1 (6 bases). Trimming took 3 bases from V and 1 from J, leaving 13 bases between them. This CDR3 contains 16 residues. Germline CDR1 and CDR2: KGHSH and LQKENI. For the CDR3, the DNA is TGTGCCAGCTCACCCGACAGACAGGCGTCCTACAATGAGCAGTTCTTC. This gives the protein CASSPDRQASYNEQFF. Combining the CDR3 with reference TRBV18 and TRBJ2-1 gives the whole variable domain NAGVMQNPRHLVRRRGQEARLRCSPMKGHSHVYWYRQLPEEGLKFMVYLQKENIIDESGMPKERFSAEFPKEGPSILRIQQVVRGDSAAYFCASSPDRQASYNEQFFGPGTRLTVL.

The CDR3 loop is CASYVTRRMNTEAFF. The DNA of the CDR3 is TGTGCCAGCTACGTAACTCGCAGGATGAACACTGAAGCTTTCTTT. The chain joins TRBV27 to TRBJ1-1; no definite D call. CDR1 MNHEY and CDR2 SMNVEV come from the germline V gene (reference sequence). The CDR3 extends over 15 amino acids. Trimming left V 8 bases short and J 0 bases short, with 16 bases between.

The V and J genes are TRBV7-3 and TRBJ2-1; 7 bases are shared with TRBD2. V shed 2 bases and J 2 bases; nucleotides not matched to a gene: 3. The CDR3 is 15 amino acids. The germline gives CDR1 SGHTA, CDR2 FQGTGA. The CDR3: CASSLSTSAYNEQFF. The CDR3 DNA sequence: TGTGCCAGCAGCTTATCCACTAGCGCCTACAATGAGCAGTTCTTC.

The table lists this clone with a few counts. In DNA, the CDR3 is TGCGCCAGCAGGCTAAAGGGGACAGAATTCTCCTACGAGCAGTACTTC. Amino acid sequence: CASRLKGTEFSYEQYF. This rearrangement joins TRBV10-1 to TRBJ2-7; 7 bases are shared with TRBD1. The V gene's germline CDR1 is WNHNN and CDR2 SYGVQD (reference sequence). The trim removed 6 bases at V and 0 bases at J, leaving 11 bases unmatched. The length of the CDR3 is 16 residues.

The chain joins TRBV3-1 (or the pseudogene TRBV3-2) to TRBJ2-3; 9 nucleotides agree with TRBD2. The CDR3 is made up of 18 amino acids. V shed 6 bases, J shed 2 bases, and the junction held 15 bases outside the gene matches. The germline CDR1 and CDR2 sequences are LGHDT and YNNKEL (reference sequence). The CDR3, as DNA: TGTGCCAGCAGTCAATCCCAGAAGACTAGCGGTTCCACAGATACGCAGTATTTT. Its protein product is CASSQSQKTSGSTDTQYF.

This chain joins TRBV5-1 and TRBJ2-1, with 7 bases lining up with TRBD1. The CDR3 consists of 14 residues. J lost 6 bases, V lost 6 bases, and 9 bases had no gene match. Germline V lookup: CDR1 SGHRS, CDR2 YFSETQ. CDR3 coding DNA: TGCGCCAGCATAGGGGGCGATCTATTCAATGAGCAGTTCTTC. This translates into CASIGGDLFNEQFF.

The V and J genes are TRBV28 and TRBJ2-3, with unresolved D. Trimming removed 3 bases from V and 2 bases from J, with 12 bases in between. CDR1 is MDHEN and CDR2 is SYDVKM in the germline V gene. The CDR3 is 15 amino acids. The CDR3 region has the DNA TGTGCCAGCAGTTTGAGTGCACCTCCCACAGATACGCAGTATTTT. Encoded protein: CASSLSAPPTDTQYF.

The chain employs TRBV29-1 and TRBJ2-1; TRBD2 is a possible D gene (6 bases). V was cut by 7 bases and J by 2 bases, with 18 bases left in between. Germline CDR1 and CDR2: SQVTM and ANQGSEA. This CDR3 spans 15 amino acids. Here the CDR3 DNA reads TGCAGCGGGGGGGAGCCACCCGGCCCCTACAATGAGCAGTTCTTC. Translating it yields CSGGEPPGPYNEQFF.

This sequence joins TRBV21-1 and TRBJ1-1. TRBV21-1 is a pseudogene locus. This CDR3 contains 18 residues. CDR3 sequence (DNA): TGTGCCAGCAGCAAAGAGGAGAGCGGAACAGACCAGAACACTGAAGCTTTCTTT. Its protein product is CASSKEESGTDQNTEAFF.

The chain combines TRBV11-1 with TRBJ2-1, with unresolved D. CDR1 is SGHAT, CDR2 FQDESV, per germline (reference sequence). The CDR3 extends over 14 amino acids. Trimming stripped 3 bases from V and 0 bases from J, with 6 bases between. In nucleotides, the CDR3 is TGTGCCAGCAGCTTGAGCGTCTCCTACAATGAGCAGTTCTTC. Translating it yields CASSLSVSYNEQFF.

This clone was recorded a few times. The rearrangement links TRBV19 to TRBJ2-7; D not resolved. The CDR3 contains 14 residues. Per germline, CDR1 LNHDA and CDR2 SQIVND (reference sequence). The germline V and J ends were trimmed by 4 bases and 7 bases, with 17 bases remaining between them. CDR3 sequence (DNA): TGTGCCAGTAGTACACCCTCGCCCGCAGGAGAGCAGTACTTC. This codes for CASSTPSPAGEQYF.

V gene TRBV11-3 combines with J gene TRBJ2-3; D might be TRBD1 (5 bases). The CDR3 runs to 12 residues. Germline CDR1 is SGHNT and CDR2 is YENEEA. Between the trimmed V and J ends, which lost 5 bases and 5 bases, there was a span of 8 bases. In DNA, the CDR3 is TGTGCCAGCAGCCTGGGGCGAGATACGCAGTATTTT. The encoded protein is CASSLGRDTQYF.

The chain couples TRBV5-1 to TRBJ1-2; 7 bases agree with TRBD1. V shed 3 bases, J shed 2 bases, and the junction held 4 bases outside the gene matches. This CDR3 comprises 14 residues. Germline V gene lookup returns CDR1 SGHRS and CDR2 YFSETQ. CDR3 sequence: CASSWGQMNYGYTF. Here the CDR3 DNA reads TGCGCCAGCAGCTGGGGACAGATGAACTATGGCTACACCTTC.

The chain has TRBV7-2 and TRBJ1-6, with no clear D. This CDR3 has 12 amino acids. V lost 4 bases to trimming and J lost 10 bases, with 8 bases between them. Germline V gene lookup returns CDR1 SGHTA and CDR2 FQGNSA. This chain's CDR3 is CASSYYLSPLHF. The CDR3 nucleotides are TGTGCCAGCAGCTACTACTTGTCACCCCTCCACTTT.

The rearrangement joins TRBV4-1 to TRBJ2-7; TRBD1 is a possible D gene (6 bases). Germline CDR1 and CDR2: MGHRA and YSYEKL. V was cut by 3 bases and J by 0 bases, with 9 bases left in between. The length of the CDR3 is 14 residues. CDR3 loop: CASSHDRRSYEQYF. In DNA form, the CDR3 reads TGCGCCAGCAGCCACGACAGGCGCTCCTACGAGCAGTACTTC.

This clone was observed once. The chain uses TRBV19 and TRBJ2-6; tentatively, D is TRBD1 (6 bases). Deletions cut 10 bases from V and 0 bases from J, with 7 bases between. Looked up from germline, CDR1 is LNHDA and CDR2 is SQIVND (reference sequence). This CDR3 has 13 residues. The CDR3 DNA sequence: TGTGCCACCAGGGGCTCTGGGGCCAACGTCCTGACTTTC. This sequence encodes CATRGSGANVLTF.

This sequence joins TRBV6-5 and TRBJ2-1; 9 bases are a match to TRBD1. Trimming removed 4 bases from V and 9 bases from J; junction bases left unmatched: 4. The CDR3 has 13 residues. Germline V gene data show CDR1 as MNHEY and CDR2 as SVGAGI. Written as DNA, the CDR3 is TGTGCCAGCAGTTCGCACAGGGGGCTTGAGCAGTTCTTC. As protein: CASSSHRGLEQFF.

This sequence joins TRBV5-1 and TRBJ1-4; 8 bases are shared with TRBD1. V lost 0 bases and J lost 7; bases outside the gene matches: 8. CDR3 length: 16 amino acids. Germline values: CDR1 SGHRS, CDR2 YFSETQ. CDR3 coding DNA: TGCGCCAGCAGCTTGGGTGTTCAGGGGGCGGGTGAAAAACTGTTTTTT. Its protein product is CASSLGVQGAGEKLFF. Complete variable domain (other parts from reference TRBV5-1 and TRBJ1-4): KAGVTQTPRYLIKTRGQQVTLSCSPISGHRSVSWYQQTPGQGLQFLFEYFSETQRNKGNFPGRFSGRQFSNSRSEMNVSTLELGDSALYLCASSLGVQGAGEKLFFGSGTQLSVL.

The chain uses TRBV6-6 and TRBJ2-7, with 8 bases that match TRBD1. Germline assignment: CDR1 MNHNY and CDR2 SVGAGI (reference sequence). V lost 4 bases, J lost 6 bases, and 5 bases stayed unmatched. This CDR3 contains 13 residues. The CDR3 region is CASSSSGGGEQYF. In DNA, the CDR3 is TGTGCCAGCAGTTCCTCAGGGGGCGGCGAGCAGTACTTC.

The CDR3 protein is CASSIGGSKYEQYF. The CDR3, as DNA: TGTGCCAGTAGTATAGGCGGGAGCAAGTACGAGCAGTACTTC. J is TRBJ2-7 and V is TRBV19; 7 bases map to TRBD2. Unmatched junction bases numbered 4, after V lost 1 base and J lost 4 bases. The germline CDR1 and CDR2 sequences are LNHDA and SQIVND (reference sequence). The CDR3 runs 14 residues.

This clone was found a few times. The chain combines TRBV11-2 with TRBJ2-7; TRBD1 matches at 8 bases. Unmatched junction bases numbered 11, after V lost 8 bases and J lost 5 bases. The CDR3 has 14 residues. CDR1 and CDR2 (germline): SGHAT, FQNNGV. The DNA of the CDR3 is TGTGCCAGCTCGTTGACAGGGGCTGGGCACGAGCAGTACTTC. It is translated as CASSLTGAGHEQYF. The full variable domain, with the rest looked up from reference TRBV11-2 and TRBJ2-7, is EAGVAQSPRYKIIEKRQSVAFWCNPISGHATLYWYQQILGQGPKLLIQFQNNGVVDDSQLPKDRFSAERLKGVDSTLKIQPAKLEDSAVYLCASSLTGAGHEQYFGPGTRLTVT.

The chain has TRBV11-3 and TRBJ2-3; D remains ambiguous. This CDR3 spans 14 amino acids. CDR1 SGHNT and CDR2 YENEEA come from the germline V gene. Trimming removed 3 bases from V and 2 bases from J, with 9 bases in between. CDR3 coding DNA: TGTGCCAGCAGCTTGGCTAGATACACAGATACGCAGTATTTT. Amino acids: CASSLARYTDTQYF.

CDR3 DNA: TGCGCCAGCAGCTCCTCCCTGGATACGCAGTATTTT. It encodes CASSSSLDTQYF. The chain links TRBV5-1 to TRBJ2-3, with D uncertain. Germline CDR1 reads SGHRS; CDR2 reads YFSETQ. The CDR3 runs 12 residues. Trimming stripped 3 bases from V and 6 bases from J, with 8 bases between. Combining the CDR3 with reference TRBV5-1 and TRBJ2-3 gives the whole variable domain KAGVTQTPRYLIKTRGQQVTLSCSPISGHRSVSWYQQTPGQGLQFLFEYFSETQRNKGNFPGRFSGRQFSNSRSEMNVSTLELGDSALYLCASSSSLDTQYFGPGTRLTVL.